Shown below are 17 T cell receptor beta chains from a single sample sequenced in a study of PD-L1 blockade in urothelial cancer. Repertoires were generated with immunoSEQ multiplex PCR, while TCRdb's copy carries only in-frame clones and drops some. The repertoire holds about 110,000 clones, with less than 95% as singletons. Time point noted: peripheral blood 6 weeks after treatment start. Sequences were derived from PBMCs, sampled around atezolizumab (anti-PD-L1) treatment. The receptors come from a man aged 55 to 70 with urothelial cancer.

This clone was observed a single time. The V and J genes are TRBV10-3 and TRBJ2-5; 7 bases agree with TRBD1. Unmatched junction bases numbered 12, after V lost 10 bases and J lost 7 bases. Germline V CDR1 and CDR2: ENHRY, SYGVKD. The CDR3 contains 13 residues. CDR3 protein: CAKSEGAPGTQYF. In nucleotides, the CDR3 is TGTGCCAAATCAGAGGGGGCCCCAGGGACCCAGTACTTC.

The chain recombines TRBV4-2 with TRBJ2-7; D is perhaps TRBD1 (5 bases). V lost 5 bases, J lost 9 bases, and 17 bases lay in between. The CDR3 is 13 residues long. In germline, CDR1 is LGHNA, CDR2 YNFKEQ. CDR3 region: CASSAQGPPLQYF. CDR3 DNA: TGTGCCAGCAGCGCCCAGGGTCCCCCGTTGCAGTACTTC.

The chain uses TRBV7-9 and TRBJ1-5; D possibly corresponds to TRBD1 (6 bases). V was clipped by 6 bases and J by 6 bases, with 12 bases between them. This CDR3 is 13 amino acids long. Germline V gene data show CDR1 as SEHNR and CDR2 as FQNEAQ (reference sequence). CDR3 amino acids: CASSFTGSQPQHF. CDR3 DNA sequence: TGTGCCAGCAGTTTCACAGGGTCTCAGCCCCAGCATTTT.

The V and J genes are TRBV10-3 and TRBJ2-7; D is unclear. This CDR3 comprises 13 residues. Germline values: CDR1 ENHRY, CDR2 SYGVKD. Trimming removed 10 bases from V and 3 bases from J, with 16 bases in between. The CDR3 DNA reads as TGTGCCAGCCAAAGTCCTCGGGTCTACGAGCAGTACTTC. Translating gives CASQSPRVYEQYF.

The chain joins TRBV5-1 to TRBJ1-2; D may be TRBD1 (5 bases). V lost 2 bases and J 2 bases, leaving 10 bases between the germline ends. Germline loops: CDR1 SGHRS, CDR2 YFSETQ. The CDR3 runs 14 residues. The CDR3 region is CASSFGGANYGYTF. In nucleotides, the CDR3 is TGCGCCAGCAGCTTTGGTGGGGCGAACTATGGCTACACCTTC.

The chain employs TRBV6-5 and TRBJ1-2, with unresolved D. V lost 0 bases, J lost 6 bases, and 11 bases lay in between. This CDR3 spans 14 amino acids. Germline V gives CDR1 MNHEY, CDR2 SVGAGI. CDR3 bases: TGTGCCAGCAGTTACTCGGGCAGGTCCAATGGCTACACCTTC. Its translation: CASSYSGRSNGYTF.

The V gene is TRBV5-6, the J gene TRBJ1-2; D gene uncertain. Germline values: CDR1 SGHDT, CDR2 YYEEEE. This CDR3 is built from 12 residues. The germline V and J ends were trimmed by 0 bases and 4 bases, with 4 bases remaining between them. CDR3 loop: CASSLGAYGYTF. The CDR3 region has the DNA TGTGCCAGCAGCTTGGGAGCCTATGGCTACACCTTC.

The rearrangement uses TRBV5-1 and TRBJ2-7, with 9 bases identical to TRBD1. The CDR3 spans 16 residues. Germline V lookup: CDR1 SGHRS, CDR2 YFSETQ. V lost 4 bases, J lost 3 bases, and 11 bases stayed unmatched. As DNA, the CDR3 is TGCGCCAGCAGCCCCATTTCCGGGACAGGGCTCTACGAGCAGTACTTC. This sequence encodes CASSPISGTGLYEQYF.

The rearrangement uses TRBV7-6 and TRBJ2-7, with 9 bases aligning to TRBD2. Germline V gene data show CDR1 as SGHVS and CDR2 as FNYEAQ. J lost 1 base, V lost 5 bases, and 15 bases had no gene match. The CDR3 totals 18 residues. The DNA of the CDR3 is TGTGCCAGCAGCCCCTCGTTTGCGGGAGGGCAGGAATCCTACGAGCAGTACTTC. Protein: CASSPSFAGGQESYEQYF.

The rearrangement joins TRBV2 to TRBJ2-2; 7 nucleotides match TRBD2. Germline V gives CDR1 SNHLY, CDR2 FYNNEI. J gave up 6 bases and V 6 bases, and 10 bases lay outside the gene matches. CDR3 length: 15 amino acids. CDR3: CASRTEAGTSGELFF. CDR3 DNA sequence: TGTGCCAGCAGGACGGAAGCGGGAACTTCCGGGGAGCTGTTTTTT.

The chain recombines TRBV9 with TRBJ2-7, with 10 bases fitting TRBD2. The CDR3 has 15 residues. With V trimmed by 0 bases and J by 5 bases, 5 bases remained unmatched. CDR1 and CDR2 (germline): SGDLS, YYNGEE. The CDR3 here is CASSVGASGGDEQYF. Written as DNA, the CDR3 is TGTGCCAGCAGCGTAGGGGCTAGCGGGGGAGACGAGCAGTACTTC.

This clone turned up a few times. The chain has TRBV19 and TRBJ1-2, with D maybe TRBD1 (5 bases). Germline assignment: CDR1 LNHDA and CDR2 SQIVND (reference sequence). The V end was cut by 3 bases, the J end by 4 bases, with 9 bases between. This CDR3 is built from 13 residues. The CDR3 DNA sequence: TGTGCCAGTAGTATTGGAGGGACCTATGGCTACACCTTC. It translates to CASSIGGTYGYTF.

The genes are TRBV5-1 and TRBJ2-3, with 7 bases aligning to TRBD2. CDR3 length: 15 residues. Germline V lookup: CDR1 SGHRS, CDR2 YFSETQ. The junction had 8 bases not matched to a gene; V was cut back by 3 bases and J by 4 bases. CDR3 protein: CASSWFGGGSDTQYF. As DNA, the CDR3 is TGCGCCAGCAGCTGGTTTGGGGGAGGGTCAGATACGCAGTATTTT.

This sequence joins TRBV7-2 and TRBJ2-3; TRBD1 is a possible D gene (5 bases). Germline lookup yields CDR1 SGHTA and CDR2 FQGNSA. Trimming took off 6 bases at V and 3 bases at J, with 16 bases between the two ends. The CDR3 sequence is 15 residues long. CDR3 amino acids: CASRAARGATDTQYF. The DNA for the CDR3 is TGTGCCAGCAGGGCGGCAAGGGGTGCGACAGATACGCAGTATTTT.

V is TRBV5-1 and J is TRBJ2-5; 9 nucleotides line up with TRBD1. The J segment lost 1 base and the V segment lost 4 bases, leaving 2 bases of the junction unmatched. Looked up from germline, CDR1 is SGHRS and CDR2 is YFSETQ. The CDR3 extends over 14 amino acids. The CDR3 protein is CASSQQGAQETQYF. In nucleotides, the CDR3 is TGCGCCAGCAGCCAACAGGGGGCCCAAGAGACCCAGTACTTC.

This clone was seen only once. The chain carries TRBV2 and TRBJ2-1; tentatively, D is TRBD1 (5 bases). CDR1 is SNHLY, CDR2 FYNNEI, per germline. There are 15 residues in the CDR3. V was shortened by 2 bases and J by 4 bases, with 12 bases between the two germline ends. CDR3 sequence: CASSEIRGPYNEQFF. Written as DNA, the CDR3 is TGTGCCAGCAGTGAAATAAGGGGCCCGTACAATGAGCAGTTCTTC.

This chain uses TRBV5-1 with TRBJ2-6; 12 bases line up with TRBD1. The CDR3 has 19 residues. Trimming at V came to 7 bases and at J to 4 bases, leaving 15 bases not matched to a gene. CDR1 is SGHRS and CDR2 is YFSETQ in the germline V gene. The CDR3 DNA sequence: TGCGCCAGCGGCCTCCGACCGGGACAGGGGGCGTCGGGGGCCAACGTCCTGACTTTC. As protein: CASGLRPGQGASGANVLTF.